This is a list of T cell receptor beta chains from one sample in a study of beta chain features in type 1 diabetes. Clones were sequenced by immunoSEQ multiplex PCR, and TCRdb holds only the in-frame ones, with some missing. The repertoire consists of more than 150,000 clones, with roughly 9% occurring once and the leading ten covering about 0.65%. The material sequenced was central memory CD4+ T cells from blood. The receptors here all came from a woman aged 25 to 45 with type 1 diabetes. The CDR3 runs from the conserved cysteine through the conserved F or W. The D gene is left open where the match is weak. Clone size, where shown, is once, few, many, or a class for clones that have expanded.

V: TRBV18
length: 15
J: TRBJ1-5
size: NA
D: TRBD1
CDR3: CASSPGTGTFQPQHF
DNA: TGTGCCAGCTCACCGGGGACAGGGACGTTCCAGCCCCAGCATTTT

V: TRBV5-1
length: 12
J: TRBJ2-1
size: NA
D: NA
CDR3: CASSPNYGEQFF
DNA: TGCGCCAGCAGCCCTAACTACGGTGAGCAGTTCTTC

V: TRBV4-1
length: 16
J: TRBJ1-2
size: many
D: TRBD1
CDR3: CASSQDGNRGQHGYTF
DNA: TGCGCCAGCAGCCAAGATGGCAACAGGGGGCAACATGGCTACACCTTC

V: TRBV7-9
length: 15
J: TRBJ2-2
size: few
D: TRBD2
CDR3: CASSLVAGPTGELFF
DNA: TGTGCCAGCAGCTTAGTAGCGGGGCCCACCGGGGAGCTGTTTTTT

V: TRBV18
length: 14
J: TRBJ2-3
size: few
D: NA
CDR3: CASSPPGGADTQYF
DNA: TGTGCCAGCTCACCACCTGGGGGCGCCGATACGCAGTATTTT

V: TRBV30
length: 14
J: TRBJ1-5
size: few
D: NA
CDR3: CALQSPGGNQPQHF
DNA: TGTGCCCTTCAATCTCCAGGGGGCAATCAGCCCCAGCATTTT

V: TRBV30
length: 12
J: TRBJ2-2
size: NA
D: NA
CDR3: CAWAINTGELFF
DNA: TGTGCCTGGGCGATTAACACCGGGGAGCTGTTTTTT

V: TRBV6-1
length: 14
J: TRBJ2-5
size: NA
D: NA
CDR3: CASSNGVFVETQYF
DNA: TGTGCCAGCAGCAATGGAGTATTCGTAGAGACCCAGTACTTC

V: TRBV7-3
length: 16
J: TRBJ2-3
size: few
D: TRBD2
CDR3: CASSSGLAGAGDTQYF
DNA: TGTGCCAGCAGCTCGGGACTAGCGGGAGCCGGGGATACGCAGTATTTT

V: TRBV28
length: 14
J: TRBJ1-1
size: NA
D: NA
CDR3: CASSLGGGITEAFF
DNA: TGTGCCAGCAGCCTAGGCGGGGGTATCACTGAAGCTTTCTTT

V: TRBV5-1
length: 16
J: TRBJ2-2
size: few
D: TRBD2
CDR3: CASSLGLADYTGELFF
DNA: TGCGCCAGCAGCTTGGGGCTAGCGGATTACACCGGGGAGCTGTTTTTT